This T cell receptor beta chain was recorded in a study of shared clonotypes between healthy human individuals. The CDR3 contains 14 residues. Germline V CDR1 and CDR2: SGHTA, FQGTGA. J gave up 4 bases and V 3 bases, and 4 bases lay outside the gene matches. General study results and limits: Clonotype sharing among donors was thought likely to change with sequencing depth. Few donors restricted represented genetic and exposure-history diversity.

The method was immunoSEQ multiplex PCR; TCRdb's version includes in-frame clones alone and lacks a portion of them. The top ten hold roughly 13% of the sample, which has fewer than 650,000 clones, 76% seen once. Notes on this clone: The antigen remains unidentified.

The V gene is TRBV7-3, the J gene TRBJ2-5; the match to TRBD2 covers 8 bases. The receptor's source is a woman between 35 and 50 years old in good health. Some clones in this sample may be carry-over from other donors' samples. Material: PBMCs. The CDR3 DNA reads TGTGCCAGCAGCTTGAGCGGGAGCAGAGAGACCCAGTACTTC. Translation: CASSLSGSRETQYF.